This TCR beta chain is drawn from a study of regulatory T cells in long-lasting Graves disease. Study conclusions and caveats: More public clonotypes were shared by persistent patients (about 2,700) than by new patients (about 970).

In regard to this clonotype: The target antigen is unknown. A clone one base away is much larger, so this may be a read error.

Combining iRepertoire HTBI primers with Arm-PCR of CDR3 regions, the authors built TCR beta libraries. Using its own MiXCR run on the multiplex PCR reads, TCRdb lists one record per CDR3 protein. The sample holds nearly 350,000 distinct CDR3 sequences; 15% to 20% are singletons and the top ten take 25% to 30%. Stated time point: persistent/refractory GD, antithyroid drugs over 5 years with positive TRAb. Making the TCR library involved RNA that had been extracted from PBMCs. Germline V gene sequence: CDR1 MNHEY, CDR2 SMNVEV (reference sequence). CDR3 length: 14 amino acids. The V gene lost 5 bases and the J gene lost 1 base, with 11 bases spanning the gap.

The clonotype was recovered from a female donor with Graves disease. The sequencing here drew on peripheral blood mononuclear cells (PBMCs), taken when the disease was refractory, from a patient treated with antithyroid drugs. This chain uses TRBV27 with TRBJ1-2; D ambiguous. The CDR3 nucleotides read TGTGCCAGCAGTCTTAGAAAAGATAACTATGGCTACACCTTC. It encodes CASSLRKDNYGYTF.